This T cell receptor beta chain is from a study of cytomegalovirus exposure and HLA in healthy donors. The PCR employed 60 Vbeta primers together with 13 Jbeta primers. Repertoires were generated with immunoSEQ multiplex PCR, while TCRdb's copy carries only in-frame clones and drops some. Counted here are approximately 190,000 clones, more than 80% occurring once; the ten biggest clones make up 2% to 3%. This CDR3 spans 16 amino acids. Trimming pared 0 bases from V and 1 base from J, leaving 12 bases between. Germline V gene data show CDR1 as SGHTS and CDR2 as YDEGEE. Worth noting for this clone: Its matching antigen is unknown.

Study results and caveats: Cytomegalovirus-associated TCR beta chains were listed, numbering under 200.

This clonotype was obtained from a woman aged 45 to 65 in good health and CMV-seropositive. Input material: PBMCs. The rearrangement links TRBV5-8 to TRBJ2-3; tentatively, D is TRBD2 (6 bases). The CDR3 is CASSLDAGTRTDTQYF. Here the CDR3 DNA reads TGTGCCAGCAGCTTGGATGCCGGGACTCGCACAGATACGCAGTATTTT.